One sample yielded the 15 T cell receptor beta chains listed below, sequenced in a study of CD8+ T cells in alopecia areata. Reverse transcribed after extraction, RNA yielded cDNA as the sequencing template. Here immunoSEQ multiplex PCR was the method, and the copy in TCRdb shows in-frame clones only, minus some. Here the sample spans over 15,000 clones, about 61% being singletons. Collected material from alopecia areata patients comprised lesional scalp punch biopsies and peripheral blood. Sequencing input: skin. These receptors came from a human donor with alopecia areata.

V is TRBV30 and J is TRBJ1-2; D is uncertain. Germline CDR1 GTSNPN, CDR2 SVGIG (reference sequence). The V end was cut by 4 bases, the J end by 3 bases, with 12 bases between. This CDR3 has 13 residues. The CDR3 loop is CAWNEGSDYGYTF. In nucleotides, the CDR3 is TGTGCCTGGAACGAGGGCTCGGACTATGGCTACACCTTC. Variable domain in full (rest from reference TRBV30 and TRBJ1-2): SQTIHQWPATLVQPVGSPLSLECTVEGTSNPNLYWYRQAAGRGLQLLFYSVGIGQISSEVPQNLSASRPQDRQFILSSKKLLLSDSGFYLCAWNEGSDYGYTFGSGTRLTVV.

This chain connects TRBV7-9 to TRBJ1-1; no definite D call. Germline CDR1 is SEHNR and CDR2 is FQNEAQ (reference sequence). This CDR3 is built from 12 residues. The germline V and J ends were trimmed by 5 bases and 11 bases, with 15 bases remaining between them. CDR3 in DNA: TGTGCCAGCAGCGAAGACACCCTTTCGGCTTTCTTT. Translation: CASSEDTLSAFF.

A few counts support this clone. Given a far larger clone just one base away, this is likely a sequencing read error. The chain couples TRBV5-1 to TRBJ2-7; 14 bases fit TRBD2. The CDR3 loop spans 17 amino acids. Germline CDR1 SGHRS, CDR2 YFSETQ. CDR3 DNA: TGCGCCAGCATCTTGAGGGAAGGACTAGCGGGAGGATACGAGCAGTACTTC. Its translation: CASILREGLAGGYEQYF.

Only a few counts were recorded for this clone. This sequence joins TRBV6-1 and TRBJ1-3; D may be TRBD1 (6 bases). CDR3 length: 15 residues. Trimming removed 7 bases from V and 0 bases from J, with 13 bases in between. The germline CDR1 and CDR2 sequences are MNHNS and SASEGT. CDR3: CASKAGTLSGNTIYF. CDR3 DNA: TGTGCCAGCAAAGCCGGGACACTCTCTGGAAACACCATATATTTT.

This chain links TRBV6-5 with TRBJ2-1, with D perhaps TRBD1 or TRBD2 (6 bases each). Trimming took 5 bases from V and 9 from J, leaving 23 bases between them. The CDR3 extends over 16 amino acids. Germline lookup yields CDR1 MNHEY and CDR2 SVGAGI. The CDR3 spells CASSNLPGAQGGEQFF. CDR3 sequence (DNA): TGTGCCAGCAGTAACTTACCGGGGGCCCAGGGCGGTGAGCAGTTCTTC.

V and J are TRBV15 and TRBJ2-1; 9 bases map to TRBD2. The CDR3 runs to 14 residues. V was pared by 8 bases and J by 8 bases, with 10 bases of the junction left unmatched. Germline V gene data show CDR1 as LNHNV and CDR2 as YYDKDF (reference sequence). This CDR3 is CATGRGLAWYEQFF. The CDR3 DNA reads as TGTGCCACCGGGCGGGGACTAGCCTGGTATGAGCAGTTCTTC.

This chain joins TRBV18 and TRBJ2-5, with TRBD2 identical over 10 bases. CDR1 is KGHSH and CDR2 is LQKENI in the germline V gene. This CDR3 is built from 15 residues. The V gene end was trimmed by 3 bases and the J gene end by 5 bases; junction bases not matched to a gene: 6. The CDR3 sequence: CASSPPSGSLETQYF. The CDR3 DNA sequence: TGTGCCAGCTCACCTCCTAGCGGGAGTTTGGAGACCCAGTACTTC.

This clone was observed a few times. This chain links TRBV7-9 with TRBJ1-2; TRBD1 is a possible D gene (6 bases). The germline gives CDR1 SEHNR, CDR2 FQNEAQ (reference sequence). V lost 2 bases and J lost 4, with 20 bases in between. CDR3 size: 17 residues. The chain's CDR3 is CASSLPGRQDPSYGYTF. CDR3 sequence (DNA): TGTGCCAGCAGCTTACCCGGGCGACAGGACCCCAGCTATGGCTACACCTTC. Full variable domain (remainder filled in from reference TRBV7-9 and TRBJ1-2): DTGVSQNPRHKITKRGQNVTFRCDPISEHNRLYWYRQTLGQGPEFLTYFQNEAQLEKSRLLSDRFSAERPKGSFSTLEIQRTEQGDSAMYLCASSLPGRQDPSYGYTFGSGTRLTVV.

This chain uses TRBV7-4 with TRBJ1-1; D unclear. Deletions cut 4 bases from V and 0 bases from J, with 6 bases between. CDR3 size: 13 residues. Germline V lookup: CDR1 SGHVT, CDR2 SQSDAQ. CDR3 DNA sequence: TGTGCCAGCAGCTCCGTGATGAACACTGAAGCTTTCTTT. It translates to CASSSVMNTEAFF.

The chain recombines TRBV7-9 with TRBJ2-7; D is uncertain. Germline V gene lookup returns CDR1 SEHNR and CDR2 FQNEAQ (reference sequence). V lost 6 bases, J lost 1 base, and 19 bases lay in between. This CDR3 contains 16 residues. This CDR3 reads CASRGSRFGRSYEQYF. Here the CDR3 DNA reads TGTGCCAGCAGAGGGTCGCGGTTCGGTCGTTCCTACGAGCAGTACTTC.

This sequence joins TRBV5-1 and TRBJ2-5; 10 bases are shared with TRBD2. CDR1 SGHRS and CDR2 YFSETQ come from the germline V gene. CDR3 length equals 16 residues. The V gene end was trimmed by 0 bases and the J gene end by 11 bases; junction bases not matched to a gene: 13. DNA of the CDR3: TGCGCCAGCAGCTTGGCTCCCAAGCGGGAGGGCCGTGAGCAGTACTTC. The encoded protein is CASSLAPKREGREQYF.

This chain connects TRBV7-3 to TRBJ1-1; D possibly corresponds to TRBD1 (5 bases). CDR1 is SGHTA, CDR2 FQGTGA, per germline. Trimming pared 1 base from V and 0 bases from J, leaving 12 bases between. This CDR3 region has 16 residues. CDR3 DNA: TGTGCCAGCAGCTTAAAGGGACGTTATTTGAACACTGAAGCTTTCTTT. It is translated as CASSLKGRYLNTEAFF.

The chain links TRBV5-4 to TRBJ2-7, with 7 bases matching TRBD1. The CDR3 has 18 residues. The trim removed 3 bases at V and 3 bases at J, leaving 18 bases unmatched. Germline CDR1 reads SGHNT; CDR2 reads YYREEE (reference sequence). The DNA for the CDR3 is TGTGCCAGCAGCTGGTGGGGACAGCGGACATCCTCATTCTACGAGCAGTACTTC. Its protein product is CASSWWGQRTSSFYEQYF.

The sample holds a few counts of this clone. Compared with germline, one end of the junction differs, possibly owing to a read error. The chain links TRBV7-3 to TRBJ2-5; TRBD1 matches 8 bases. The CDR3 has 11 amino acids. Germline V gene lookup returns CDR1 SGHTA and CDR2 FQGTGA. The CDR3 region is CASSLVKGQDF. CDR3 DNA sequence: TGTGCCAGCAGCTTAGTAAAGGGACAGGACTTC.

V gene TRBV6-6 combines with J gene TRBJ1-1; D unresolved. The CDR3 has 14 amino acids. Deletions cut 6 bases from V and 0 bases from J, with 11 bases between. Germline V gene lookup returns CDR1 MNHNY and CDR2 SVGAGI (reference sequence). CDR3 DNA: TGTGCCAGCAGCATGGACGGCCTGAACACTGAAGCTTTCTTT. Its protein product is CASSMDGLNTEAFF.